One and the same sample provided the 27 T cell receptor beta chains below, sequenced in a study of T cells in Graves' hyperthyroidism and ophthalmopathy. TCR beta CDR3 sequences were amplified from RNA transcripts. TCR CDR3 underwent first-round RT-PCR with the HTBI primer set. TCRdb independently ran MiXCR on the multiplex PCR reads; one entry per CDR3 protein. The repertoire has fewer than 450,000 distinct CDR3 sequences, about a sixth of them found once; the top ten carry approximately 35%. What was sequenced was blood. These receptors were taken from a woman aged 25 to 39 with Graves' hyperthyroidism that later progressed to Graves' ophthalmopathy.

V gene TRBV19 combines with J gene TRBJ2-2; D is uncertain. Looked up from germline, CDR1 is LNHDA and CDR2 is SQIVND (reference sequence). The CDR3 runs 14 residues. Trimming left V 2 bases short and J 6 bases short, with 10 bases between. As DNA, the CDR3 is TGTGCCAGTAGTATAAACGGGTACCCCGGGGAGCTGTTTTTT. The encoded protein is CASSINGYPGELFF.

This rearrangement joins TRBV7-9 to TRBJ1-4; 10 bases are shared with TRBD1. V lost 5 bases and J lost 8; bases outside the gene matches: 5. This CDR3 comprises 14 residues. The germline V gene encodes CDR1 SEHNR and CDR2 FQNEAQ (reference sequence). The CDR3 bases are TGTGCCAGCAGCCCCGGGACAGGGGAAGAAAAACTGTTTTTT. It encodes CASSPGTGEEKLFF.

The J gene is TRBJ1-6, the V gene TRBV2, with D possibly matching TRBD1 (5 bases). Trimming removed 6 bases from V and 5 bases from J, with 17 bases in between. CDR3 size: 16 residues. The germline V gene has CDR1 SNHLY and CDR2 FYNNEI. The CDR3: CASRPGRQRNNSPLHF. Written as DNA, the CDR3 is TGTGCCAGCAGGCCGGGGCGACAGAGAAATAATTCACCCCTCCACTTT. The complete variable domain, with remaining parts taken from reference TRBV2 and TRBJ1-6, reads EPEVTQTPSHQVTQMGQEVILRCVPISNHLYFYWYRQILGQKVEFLVSFYNNEISEKSEIFDDQFSVERPDGSNFTLKIRSTKLEDSAMYFCASRPGRQRNNSPLHFGNGTRLTVT.

This clonotype has at least ten counts. The genes are TRBV12-3 or TRBV12-4 and TRBJ2-5; D call uncertain. CDR3 size: 14 residues. V lost 3 bases and J 4 bases, leaving 12 bases between the germline ends. CDR3 DNA sequence: TGTGCCAGCAGTTTCATAGGTGCTTCAGAGACCCAGTACTTC. Its protein product is CASSFIGASETQYF.

This clonotype was recorded at least ten times. CDR3 DNA sequence: TGTGCCAGCAGCTCCCTTTTTAGCGGGAGGCTGCTGGACAATGAGCAGTTCTTC. Protein: CASSSLFSGRLLDNEQFF. The genes are TRBV11-1 and TRBJ2-1; 10 positions match TRBD2. The CDR3 is 18 residues long. Germline loops: CDR1 SGHAT, CDR2 FQDESV (reference sequence). V lost 4 bases, J lost 5 bases, and 14 bases stayed unmatched. Complete variable domain (other parts from reference TRBV11-1 and TRBJ2-1): EAEVAQSPRYKITEKSQAVAFWCDPISGHATLYWYRQILGQGPELLVQFQDESVVDDSQLPKDRFSAERLKGVDSTLKIQPAELGDSAMYLCASSSLFSGRLLDNEQFFGPGTRLTVL.

This clonotype occurred many times. This chain uses TRBV7-9 with TRBJ2-7; unclear D gene. Trimming took off 2 bases at V and 0 bases at J, with 5 bases between the two ends. There are 13 residues in the CDR3. CDR1 and CDR2 from the germline V gene are SEHNR and FQNEAQ (reference sequence). The CDR3 loop reads CASSLTASYEQYF. In nucleotides, the CDR3 is TGTGCCAGCAGCTTAACGGCCTCCTACGAGCAGTACTTC.

This clonotype was counted ten times or more. This chain connects TRBV25-1 to TRBJ2-3; D is ambiguous. Germline V gives CDR1 MGHDK, CDR2 SYGVNS. This CDR3 is built from 13 residues. V lost 2 bases and J lost 3, with 6 bases in between. The CDR3 nucleotides are TGTGCCAGCAGTGAAAGGGTAACAGATACGCAGTATTTT. Encoded protein: CASSERVTDTQYF.

This chain uses TRBV11-2 with TRBJ2-5; 9 nucleotides agree with TRBD2. CDR3 length: 15 amino acids. The J segment lost 1 base and the V segment lost 1 base, leaving 1 base of the junction unmatched. Per the germline V gene, CDR1 is SGHAT and CDR2 is FQNNGV. The CDR3 DNA is TGTGCCAGCAGCTTAGGGACTAGCGTCCAAGAGACCCAGTACTTC. Its translation is CASSLGTSVQETQYF.

There are a few counts of this clonotype. J is TRBJ1-2 and V is TRBV5-1, with D possibly TRBD1 on 5 matching bases. The CDR3 sequence is 15 residues long. Germline V lookup: CDR1 SGHRS, CDR2 YFSETQ. The V and J ends lost 0 bases and 8 bases respectively, with 17 bases between them. Here the CDR3 DNA reads TGCGCCAGCAGCTTGGAGGCCCAGGGAGCGGGGGGCTACACCTTC. This sequence encodes CASSLEAQGAGGYTF.

Only one count was recorded for this clonotype. A junction end diverges from the germline sequence, so it may reflect a read error. J is TRBJ2-1 and V is TRBV28, with D possibly TRBD2 on 5 matching bases. Germline V gene lookup returns CDR1 MDHEN and CDR2 SYDVKM. CDR3 length equals 18 residues. The CDR3 DNA reads TGTGTCAGCAGCCCTTTCGAAGACTACCTGAGCTCCTACAGTGAGCAGTTCTTC. This sequence encodes CVSSPFEDYLSSYSEQFF.

This clonotype came up a few times. The germline gene is not matched at one end of the junction; a read error may be the cause. The chain uses TRBV19 and TRBJ1-1; 7 positions agree with TRBD1. Germline V gene lookup returns CDR1 LNHDA and CDR2 SQIVND (reference sequence). This CDR3 is 17 amino acids long. The CDR3 loop reads CAGSIHRSKGARTEAFF. Written as DNA, the CDR3 is TGTGCCGGTAGTATCCATCGGAGCAAGGGGGCGCGCACTGAAGCTTTCTTT.

This clonotype was observed many times. The DNA of the CDR3 is TGTGCCAGCAGTGGCCGGGACAGGGACTACGAGCAGTACTTC. This sequence encodes CASSGRDRDYEQYF. V is TRBV28 and J is TRBJ2-7; 9 bases line up with TRBD1. With V trimmed by 5 bases and J by 3 bases, 5 bases remained unmatched. From germline, CDR1 is MDHEN and CDR2 SYDVKM. There are 14 residues in the CDR3. The full variable domain, in which reference TRBV28 and TRBJ2-7 provide the parts outside the CDR3, is DVKVTQSSRYLVKRTGEKVFLECVQDMDHENMFWYRQDPGLGLRLIYFSYDVKMKEKGDIPEGYSVSREKKERFSLILESASTNQTSMYLCASSGRDRDYEQYFGPGTRLTVT.

The chain carries TRBV12-3 or TRBV12-4 and TRBJ2-5, with a tentative D call TRBD1 (6 bases). V gave up 6 bases and J gave up 8 bases, with 16 bases separating them. The CDR3 runs to 13 residues. In nucleotides, the CDR3 is TGTGCCAGCAGCGCCGAACCACAGGGAACCCAGTACTTC. Protein: CASSAEPQGTQYF.

This clonotype appeared a few times. This chain connects TRBV30 to TRBJ2-7, with a possible D match to TRBD2 (5 bases). The germline gives CDR1 GTSNPN, CDR2 SVGIG (reference sequence). The CDR3 is 12 residues long. With 7 bases removed from V and 0 bases from J, the gap between germline ends came to 10 bases. The CDR3 spells CAYNEGSYEQYF. The CDR3 bases are TGTGCCTACAACGAGGGCTCCTACGAGCAGTACTTC.

This clonotype was detected ten times or more. The limits of the CDR3 on the DNA are not certain, so only TCRdb's listed CDR3 is given. The J gene is TRBJ2-2, the V gene TRBV2. The CDR3 totals 24 residues, both ends included. Germline CDR1 is SNHLY and CDR2 is FYNNEI. The chain's CDR3 is CASTNQTSMYLCASSFGNNGELFF.

This clonotype was seen only a few times. The chain couples TRBV5-4 to TRBJ2-3; D ambiguous. The CDR3 length is 14 residues. The germline gives CDR1 SGHNT, CDR2 YYREEE (reference sequence). Trimming removed 4 bases at V and 0 bases at J, with 9 bases between. CDR3 nucleotides: TGTGCCAGCAGCGTCGGACCCAGCACAGATACGCAGTATTTT. Its protein product is CASSVGPSTDTQYF.

This clonotype was picked up a small number of times. The chain carries TRBV6-1 and TRBJ2-4; D not resolved. V shed 4 bases and J shed 1 base, with 14 bases lying between them. This CDR3 region has 16 residues. Germline V gives CDR1 MNHNS, CDR2 SASEGT. The CDR3 DNA reads TGTGCCAGCAGTGCCCCCACACTCTGGGCCAAAAACATTCAGTACTTC. Translated: CASSAPTLWAKNIQYF.

This clonotype was seen a few times. The chain is built from TRBV10-2 and TRBJ1-4, with D perhaps TRBD1 (5 bases). V was cut by 3 bases and J by 7 bases, with 15 bases left in between. Per germline, CDR1 WSHSY and CDR2 SAAADI. There are 15 residues in the CDR3. The CDR3 DNA sequence: TGCGCCAGCAGTGAAGGGGCGGGTTTATCTGAAAAACTGTTTTTT. Protein product: CASSEGAGLSEKLFF.

This clonotype was detected only a few times. The V and J genes are TRBV7-9 and TRBJ1-4; a possible D gene is TRBD1 (6 bases). Trimming took 2 bases from V and 1 from J, leaving 23 bases between them. CDR3 length: 20 residues. Germline CDR1 reads SEHNR; CDR2 reads FQNEAQ (reference sequence). The DNA of the CDR3 is TGTGCCAGCAGCTTACTTACCTCGACAGGAACTGCATTAACTAATGAAAAACTGTTTTTT. Translated: CASSLLTSTGTALTNEKLFF.

The genes are TRBV30 and TRBJ1-2; weak D call: TRBD1 (5 bases). In germline, CDR1 is GTSNPN, CDR2 SVGIG (reference sequence). CDR3 size: 12 residues. V dropped 1 base and J dropped 9 bases, with 12 bases sitting between them. The CDR3 sequence is CAWSAGRVRYTF. CDR3 bases: TGTGCCTGGAGTGCAGGGAGGGTACGCTACACCTTC.

This clonotype was detected many times. This rearrangement joins TRBV30 to TRBJ2-1, with 8 bases that match TRBD2. Trimming cost V 0 bases and J 8 bases; bases outside gene matches: 15. This CDR3 is 17 amino acids long. The germline CDR1 and CDR2 sequences are GTSNPN and SVGIG (reference sequence). The CDR3 coding sequence is TGTGCCTGGAGTGTAGGCGCGATAGCGGGGTGGGGGGATGAGCAGTTCTTC. Amino acids: CAWSVGAIAGWGDEQFF.

This clonotype was picked up many times. The chain combines TRBV10-3 with TRBJ1-5; unclear D gene. Looked up from germline, CDR1 is ENHRY and CDR2 is SYGVKD. The length of the CDR3 is 13 residues. V was pared by 6 bases and J by 9 bases, with 15 bases between. The CDR3 reads CAISAEIWGPQHF. In nucleotides, the CDR3 is TGTGCCATCAGCGCCGAGATCTGGGGGCCCCAGCATTTT.

As to this clonotype: This may be a read error, as it is one base from a much larger clone. The V and J genes are TRBV7-9 and TRBJ1-4; D gene ambiguous. This CDR3 comprises 15 residues. Germline assignment: CDR1 SEHNR and CDR2 FQNEAQ (reference sequence). CDR3 in DNA: TGTGCCAGCAGCTTAGCGGGCGGAACTTATGAAAAACTGTTTTTT. It translates to CASSLAGGTYEKLFF.

This clonotype appeared many times. J is TRBJ2-1 and V is TRBV7-9; weak D call: TRBD1 (6 bases). Germline CDR1 SEHNR, CDR2 FQNEAQ (reference sequence). This CDR3 has 14 amino acids. The V end was cut by 0 bases, the J end by 4 bases, with 7 bases between. The CDR3: CASSLAGQYNEQFF. In DNA form, the CDR3 reads TGTGCCAGCAGCTTAGCCGGACAGTACAATGAGCAGTTCTTC.

This clonotype was counted between two and nine times. The rearrangement uses TRBV11-1 and TRBJ2-2, with unresolved D. This CDR3 has 12 amino acids. Germline V gene lookup returns CDR1 SGHAT and CDR2 FQDESV (reference sequence). V dropped 5 bases and J dropped 7 bases, with 8 bases sitting between them. CDR3 DNA: TGTGCCAGCAGCCGGGTACACGGGGAGCTGTTTTTT. Translation gives CASSRVHGELFF.

In its sample, this clonotype was seen a few times. The rearrangement uses TRBV9 and TRBJ2-6; 9 bases align to TRBD1. V was pared by 4 bases and J by 1 base, with 3 bases of the junction left unmatched. The CDR3 spans 16 residues. In germline, CDR1 is SGDLS, CDR2 YYNGEE. CDR3: CASSMGQGSGANVLTF. The CDR3, as DNA: TGTGCCAGCAGCATGGGACAGGGATCTGGGGCCAACGTCCTGACTTTC.

The sample holds many counts of this clonotype. This chain links TRBV27 with TRBJ2-5; D may be TRBD2 (5 bases). This CDR3 has 13 amino acids. Germline loops: CDR1 MNHEY, CDR2 SMNVEV (reference sequence). The V end was cut by 4 bases, the J end by 4 bases, with 10 bases between. CDR3 in amino acids: CASSWASPETQYF. CDR3 DNA: TGTGCCAGCAGTTGGGCTAGCCCAGAGACCCAGTACTTC.